Listed here are 16 T cell receptor beta chains from one sample, sequenced in a study of cytomegalovirus exposure and HLA in healthy donors. The PCR was carried out with 60 Vbeta primers and 13 Jbeta primers. The assay was immunoSEQ multiplex PCR, and TCRdb's table has in-frame clones only and misses some. This sample has fewer than 250,000 clones, with about 87% found just once. Material for sequencing was PBMCs. The receptor set was obtained from a man in his thirties or forties in good health and CMV-seronegative.

The chain links TRBV6-4 to TRBJ1-1, with D hard to call. The germline CDR1 and CDR2 sequences are MRHNA and SNTAGT. This CDR3 is built from 13 residues. With 6 bases removed from V and 0 bases from J, the gap between germline ends came to 8 bases. The CDR3 region has the DNA TGTGCCAGCAGATCCGAGATGAACACTGAAGCTTTCTTT. Its translation is CASRSEMNTEAFF.

V is TRBV27 and J is TRBJ1-2; D not resolved. In germline, CDR1 is MNHEY, CDR2 SMNVEV (reference sequence). This CDR3 region has 14 residues. The germline V and J ends were trimmed by 0 bases and 4 bases, with 9 bases remaining between them. CDR3 amino acids: CASSLSGRGYGYTF. The DNA of the CDR3 is TGTGCCAGCAGTTTATCAGGGAGAGGCTATGGCTACACCTTC.

The chain is built from TRBV25-1 and TRBJ2-1; no clear D. The V end lost 7 bases, the J end lost 7 bases, and 8 bases lay between the germline ends. CDR1 is MGHDK, CDR2 SYGVNS, per germline. This CDR3 comprises 11 residues. In DNA form, the CDR3 reads TGTGCCAGCAAACGGGTTAATGAGCAGTTCTTC. This translates into CASKRVNEQFF.

The chain carries TRBV7-9 and TRBJ2-7, with 9 bases fitting TRBD1. Unmatched junction bases numbered 7, after V lost 1 base and J lost 6 bases. CDR1 and CDR2 from the germline V gene are SEHNR and FQNEAQ (reference sequence). The length of the CDR3 is 15 residues. The CDR3 loop reads CASSLGVGTGTEQYF. The DNA of the CDR3 is TGTGCCAGCAGCTTAGGCGTCGGGACAGGGACCGAGCAGTACTTC.

This sequence joins TRBV28 and TRBJ1-4; 9 nucleotides agree with TRBD1. CDR1 and CDR2 (germline): MDHEN, SYDVKM. This CDR3 has 15 residues. V shed 5 bases, J shed 11 bases, and the junction held 12 bases outside the gene matches. CDR3 nucleotide sequence: TGTGCCAGCAGTAGACCGGGACAGGGAACGCCCAAACTGTTTTTT. Translation: CASSRPGQGTPKLFF. The full variable domain, its missing parts supplied by reference TRBV28 and TRBJ1-4, is DVKVTQSSRYLVKRTGEKVFLECVQDMDHENMFWYRQDPGLGLRLIYFSYDVKMKEKGDIPEGYSVSREKKERFSLILESASTNQTSMYLCASSRPGQGTPKLFFGSGTQLSVL.

The CDR3 spells CASSLVGGLTNYGYTF. In DNA, the CDR3 is TGTGCCAGCAGCTTAGTCGGGGGGCTCACTAACTATGGCTACACCTTC. This chain connects TRBV7-2 to TRBJ1-2; possibly TRBD1 for D (6 bases). The CDR3 loop spans 16 amino acids. The germline V gene has CDR1 SGHTA and CDR2 FQGNSA. V lost 1 base, J lost 0 bases, and 12 bases lay in between.

V is TRBV7-9 and J is TRBJ2-5, with D uncertain. Between the trimmed V and J ends, which lost 5 bases and 4 bases, there was a span of 8 bases. The CDR3 sequence is 12 residues long. Germline assignment: CDR1 SEHNR and CDR2 FQNEAQ (reference sequence). The CDR3 is CASSPPRETQYF. The CDR3 nucleotides read TGTGCCAGCAGCCCTCCTCGAGAGACCCAGTACTTC.

Concerning this clone itself: Other DNA sequences in the sample encode the same CDR3. The V gene is TRBV9, the J gene TRBJ1-1; D not resolved. The V end was cut by 0 bases, the J end by 4 bases, with 7 bases between. Per the germline V gene, CDR1 is SGDLS and CDR2 is YYNGEE. The CDR3 is 13 residues long. DNA of the CDR3: TGTGCCAGCAGCGTAGTGGCGGGCACTGAAGCTTTCTTT. Residues: CASSVVAGTEAFF.

The chain uses TRBV28 and TRBJ1-2, with TRBD1 matching over 8 bases. This CDR3 is built from 14 residues. Germline values: CDR1 MDHEN, CDR2 SYDVKM. The ends lost 3 bases at V and 14 bases at J; junction bases unmatched: 14. The CDR3 DNA is TGTGCCAGCAGTTTGTTAGGACAGGGTGAAGGTGGGACCTTC. It is translated as CASSLLGQGEGGTF.

This chain links TRBV15 with TRBJ1-1, with TRBD1 matching over 7 bases. This CDR3 spans 16 amino acids. Germline V gives CDR1 LNHNV, CDR2 YYDKDF (reference sequence). With V trimmed by 2 bases and J by 11 bases, 17 bases remained unmatched. The CDR3 here is CATSRNPDRRLSVAFF. The DNA of the CDR3 is TGTGCCACCAGCAGAAACCCGGACAGGAGGTTATCCGTCGCTTTCTTT.

J is TRBJ1-2 and V is TRBV11-2, with D perhaps matching TRBD1 (5 bases). With 1 base removed from V and 4 bases from J, the gap between germline ends came to 16 bases. The V gene's germline CDR1 is SGHAT and CDR2 FQNNGV. The CDR3 contains 16 residues. For the CDR3, the DNA is TGTGCCAGCAGCTTAGCCCTCGGGGGTATAGGCTATGGCTACACCTTC. It translates to CASSLALGGIGYGYTF.

This chain connects TRBV5-4 to TRBJ2-1; perhaps TRBD2 as D (5 bases). With 1 base removed from V and 7 bases from J, the gap between germline ends came to 12 bases. This CDR3 contains 14 residues. Germline-derived CDR1 and CDR2 are SGHNT and YYREEE (reference sequence). CDR3 coding DNA: TGTGCCAGCAGCTTGTCAGGACTTGTAAATGAGCAGTTCTTC. This encodes CASSLSGLVNEQFF.

Concerning this clone itself: A junction boundary mismatches the germline segment, possibly from a read error. This sequence joins TRBV7-9 and TRBJ2-1, with D maybe TRBD1 (7 bases). The CDR3 spans 17 residues. Germline CDR1 and CDR2: SEHNR and FQNEAQ (reference sequence). The CDR3: CSSSSQHRGGPYNEQFF. CDR3 DNA: TGTTCCAGCAGCTCACAACACAGGGGAGGACCCTACAATGAGCAGTTCTTC.

The V call is TRBV7-6, the J call TRBJ2-1; tentative D call: TRBD2 (6 bases). V was trimmed by 0 bases and J by 10 bases, leaving 13 bases between them. The CDR3 sequence is 14 residues long. The V gene's germline CDR1 is SGHVS and CDR2 FNYEAQ. For the CDR3, the DNA is TGTGCCAGCAGCTTAGCGTCGCGGGAAGGCGAGCAGTTCTTC. It is translated as CASSLASREGEQFF.

The chain links TRBV13 to TRBJ2-5; 7 bases are a match to TRBD2. CDR1 and CDR2 from the germline V gene are PRHDT and FYEKMQ (reference sequence). The ends lost 5 bases at V and 5 bases at J; junction bases unmatched: 5. The CDR3 is made up of 13 amino acids. The CDR3: CASSPGRTETQYF. For the CDR3, the DNA is TGTGCCAGCAGCCCCGGGAGGACGGAGACCCAGTACTTC.

V gene TRBV6-1 combines with J gene TRBJ1-1, with D perhaps matching TRBD1 (6 bases). The V gene lost 4 bases and the J gene lost 1 base, with 16 bases spanning the gap. The germline gives CDR1 MNHNS, CDR2 SASEGT. The CDR3 is 16 amino acids. CDR3 sequence: CASSVAAGTSNTEAFF. The CDR3, as DNA: TGTGCCAGCAGTGTCGCCGCCGGGACATCGAACACTGAAGCTTTCTTT.